This T cell receptor (beta chain) came from a study of T-cell reconstitution after alpha-beta-depleted transplantation in children. A TCRbeta library incorporating unique molecular identifiers was prepared. TCRdb re-analysed the PCR reads in MiXCR, keeping a single row per CDR3 protein. The sample lists around 140,000 distinct CDR3 sequences, around 8.8% occurring once. CDR1 and CDR2 from the germline V gene are GTSNPN and SVGIG (reference sequence). The CDR3 loop spans 13 amino acids. J lost 13 bases, V lost 4 bases, and 9 bases had no gene match. This clonotype was observed many times. Sequenced material: PBMCs, mostly from graft donor cells, taken 180 days after TCRalphabeta/CD19-depleted stem cell transplant. The chain couples TRBV30 to TRBJ2-1, with 11 bases aligning to TRBD2. The sequence came from a female patient aged 2 to 10 who had a stem cell transplant for congenital amegakaryocytic thrombocytopenia, so the T cells may come from the graft donor. The CDR3 region is CAWKTSGEKYQFF. The CDR3, as DNA: TGTGCCTGGAAGACTAGCGGGGAAAAATACCAGTTCTTC.